This TCR beta chain was captured by sequencing in a study of cytomegalovirus exposure and HLA in healthy donors. J gave up 7 bases and V 6 bases, and 11 bases lay outside the gene matches. The length of the CDR3 is 14 residues. Germline loops: CDR1 ENHRY, CDR2 SYGVKD. Note on this clone: Its matching antigen is unknown.

Nominally healthy donors provided the samples, though records likely missed some immune exposures. Study conclusions and caveats: Reportedly, fewer N-insertions than the roughly 600-donor mean appeared in an Asian-associated ancestry cluster in a later analysis. Among the most significant clusters, several appeared linked to common viral pathogens in a later analysis.

The PCR had 60 Vbeta and 13 Jbeta primers. Sequencing used immunoSEQ multiplex PCR; TCRdb keeps in-frame clones, though not all of them. Among more than 150,000 clones listed, 79% were seen once. The source is a girl between 10 and 17 years old in good health and CMV-seropositive. The gene calls are TRBV10-3 and TRBJ2-7, with 8 bases lining up with TRBD1. The sample consisted of PBMCs. DNA for the CDR3: TGTGCCATCAGGCTGGACAGGGTAGTGGGGGAGCAGTACTTC. It yields the protein CAIRLDRVVGEQYF.